The rows below give T cell receptor beta chains drawn from one sample of a study of CD8 T cells in Susac syndrome. MiXCR, run by TCRdb on the immunoSEQ multiplex PCR reads, gives a single entry per CDR3 protein. The data contain more than 100,000 distinct CDR3 sequences, around 85% of them seen just once; the ten biggest clones take up 0.51%. The sample comprised CD8+ T cells from PBMCs. The receptors stem from a human donor with multiple sclerosis. Both conserved end residues are part of each CDR3. A D gene is named only where the DNA matches it firmly. Clone size is stated in some rows and not others, as once, few, many or a class when expanded.

>TRBD1|.|TRBJ1-1|TRBV19
CASSPGGRVTEAFF
TGTGCCAGTAGTCCAGGGGGCCGCGTTACTGAAGCTTTCTTT
>.|.|TRBJ2-1|TRBV11-2
CASSLAGGSSGIYNEQFF
TGTGCCAGCAGCTTAGCTGGGGGTAGTTCAGGGATTTACAATGAGCAGTTCTTC
>.|few|TRBJ2-1|TRBV6-5
CASSYGWHEQFF
TGTGCCAGCAGTTATGGCTGGCATGAGCAGTTCTTC
>.|.|TRBJ1-3|TRBV27
CASSQGLPGTGNTIYF
TGTGCCAGCAGTCAGGGGTTACCGGGGACTGGAAACACCATATATTTT
>.|once|TRBJ1-5|TRBV6-1
CASSVLVLEYNQPQHF
TGTGCCAGCAGTGTCTTGGTTTTGGAGTACAATCAGCCCCAGCATTTT
>TRBD2|.|TRBJ2-1|TRBV12-3/TRBV12-4
CASSAGGANEQFF
TGTGCCAGCTCGGCGGGAGGGGCCAATGAGCAGTTCTTC
>.|.|TRBJ2-7|TRBV21-1
CASSKRGGSYEQYF
TGTGCCAGCAGCAAGCGGGGGGGCAGTTACGAGCAGTACTTC
>.|.|TRBJ1-5|TRBV27
CASSLPGEAQHF
TGTGCCAGCAGTCTCCCGGGGGAGGCCCAGCATTTT
>.|.|TRBJ2-5|TRBV20-1
CSARGGSRQETQYF
TGCAGTGCTAGAGGGGGCAGTCGACAAGAGACCCAGTACTTC
>.|.|TRBJ1-1|TRBV19
CASNLGLNTEAFF
TGTGCCAGTAATCTGGGCTTGAACACTGAAGCTTTCTTT
>TRBD2|.|TRBJ2-1|TRBV7-2
CASMLLAGGANEQFF
TGTGCCAGCATGCTACTAGCGGGGGGGGCCAATGAGCAGTTCTTC